This entry concerns a single T cell receptor beta chain. Time point meaning: persistent/refractory GD, antithyroid drugs over 5 years with positive TRAb. RNA extracted from PBMCs served as the sequencing template. To make TCR beta libraries, researchers used iRepertoire HTBI primers and Arm-PCR of CDR3 regions. TCRdb called the multiplex PCR reads again in MiXCR, with one record for every CDR3 protein. The sample lists 400,000 to 600,000 distinct CDR3 sequences, around a fifth occurring once. The CDR3 runs 18 residues. Germline-derived CDR1 and CDR2 are LNHDA and SQIVND (reference sequence). V gave up 3 bases and J gave up 1 base, with 19 bases separating them. This sample was taken from a study of regulatory T cells in long-lasting Graves disease.

The chain recombines TRBV19 with TRBJ1-5; D perhaps matches TRBD1 (6 bases). The material sequenced was peripheral blood mononuclear cells (PBMCs), taken when the disease was refractory, from a patient treated with antithyroid drugs. The clonotype comes from a female donor with Graves disease. The CDR3 spells CASSMSGGSDGSNQPQHF. The CDR3 bases are TGTGCCAGTAGTATGAGTGGGGGCTCTGATGGGAGCAATCAGCCCCAGCATTTT.